A selection of T cell receptor beta chains follows, all from one sample in a study of beta chain features in type 1 diabetes. Here immunoSEQ multiplex PCR was the method, and the copy in TCRdb shows in-frame clones only, minus some. This table holds some 290,000 clones, over 11% found once. Material for sequencing was naive CD4+ T cells from blood. The receptor set was obtained from a man aged 25-40 years with type 1 diabetes. The CDR3 runs from the conserved cysteine through the conserved F or W. A D gene is named only where the DNA matches it firmly. Clone size, where shown, is once, few, many, or a class for clones that have expanded.

D gene: TRBD1; J gene: TRBJ2-3; V gene: TRBV14; clone size: NA; CDR3 protein: CASSQDRSGGGPGTDTQYF; CDR3 DNA: TGTGCCAGCAGCCAAGATAGATCAGGGGGCGGTCCGGGCACAGATACGCAGTATTTT
D gene: NA; J gene: TRBJ1-5; V gene: TRBV6-6; clone size: NA; CDR3 protein: CASSAEGQLSNQPQHF; CDR3 DNA: TGTGCCAGCAGTGCTGAGGGTCAGCTGAGCAATCAGCCCCAGCATTTT
D gene: NA; J gene: TRBJ1-2; V gene: TRBV6-5; clone size: NA; CDR3 protein: CASTSWEPTNYGYTF; CDR3 DNA: TGTGCCAGCACCTCATGGGAGCCTACTAACTATGGCTACACCTTC
D gene: TRBD1; J gene: TRBJ1-2; V gene: TRBV6-5; clone size: NA; CDR3 protein: CASRTGLGGYTF; CDR3 DNA: TGTGCCAGCAGGACAGGGTTGGGTGGCTACACCTTC
D gene: NA; J gene: TRBJ1-1; V gene: TRBV4-3; clone size: NA; CDR3 protein: CASMKDGRMTEAFF; CDR3 DNA: TGCGCCAGCATGAAAGACGGGAGGATGACTGAAGCTTTCTTT
D gene: TRBD1; J gene: TRBJ1-2; V gene: TRBV9; clone size: few; CDR3 protein: CASSVTGTGSGYTF; CDR3 DNA: TGTGCCAGCAGCGTCACCGGGACAGGGAGTGGCTACACCTTC
D gene: NA; J gene: TRBJ2-2; V gene: TRBV10-3; clone size: NA; CDR3 protein: CAISGDTYTGELFF; CDR3 DNA: TGTGCCATCAGCGGGGACACATACACCGGGGAGCTGTTTTTT
D gene: NA; J gene: TRBJ1-1; V gene: TRBV7-9; clone size: few; CDR3 protein: CATYRPGYTEAFF; CDR3 DNA: TGTGCCACCTACAGACCCGGCTACACTGAAGCTTTCTTT
D gene: NA; J gene: TRBJ2-7; V gene: TRBV18; clone size: NA; CDR3 protein: CASSPPGRRYEQYF; CDR3 DNA: TGTGCCAGCTCACCACCCGGGAGACGGTACGAGCAGTACTTC
D gene: NA; J gene: TRBJ1-1; V gene: TRBV30; clone size: NA; CDR3 protein: CAWSAKGLNTEAFF; CDR3 DNA: TGTGCCTGGAGTGCTAAGGGGCTGAACACTGAAGCTTTCTTT
D gene: NA; J gene: TRBJ1-5; V gene: TRBV14; clone size: NA; CDR3 protein: CASSQEAGQPQHF; CDR3 DNA: TGTGCCAGCAGCCAAGAAGCGGGTCAGCCCCAGCATTTT
D gene: NA; J gene: TRBJ1-1; V gene: TRBV2; clone size: NA; CDR3 protein: CASSGQVEIEAFF; CDR3 DNA: TGTGCCAGCAGTGGGCAGGTAGAGATTGAAGCTTTCTTT
D gene: TRBD2; J gene: TRBJ2-1; V gene: TRBV7-3; clone size: few; CDR3 protein: CASSSFGAGALNEQFF; CDR3 DNA: TGTGCCAGCAGCTCGTTTGGGGCGGGAGCTTTAAATGAGCAGTTCTTC
D gene: NA; J gene: TRBJ2-1; V gene: TRBV5-1; clone size: NA; CDR3 protein: CASSLDTRVTYNEQFF; CDR3 DNA: TGCGCCAGCAGCTTGGATACGCGGGTTACCTACAATGAGCAGTTCTTC
D gene: TRBD1; J gene: TRBJ2-2; V gene: TRBV9; clone size: few; CDR3 protein: CASSVGTDTGELFF; CDR3 DNA: TGTGCCAGCAGCGTTGGGACAGACACCGGGGAGCTGTTTTTT
D gene: NA; J gene: TRBJ1-5; V gene: TRBV7-3; clone size: NA; CDR3 protein: CASSLIGSYSNQPQHF; CDR3 DNA: TGTGCCAGCAGCTTAATCGGTAGTTATAGCAATCAGCCCCAGCATTTT
D gene: TRBD1; J gene: TRBJ2-1; V gene: TRBV7-3; clone size: NA; CDR3 protein: CASSQNRDRGRNEQFF; CDR3 DNA: TGTGCCAGCAGCCAGAACCGGGACAGGGGGCGGAATGAGCAGTTCTTC
D gene: NA; J gene: TRBJ2-3; V gene: TRBV7-9; clone size: NA; CDR3 protein: CASSLPGRADTQYF; CDR3 DNA: TGTGCCAGCAGCTTACCCGGGAGAGCAGATACGCAGTATTTT
D gene: NA; J gene: TRBJ1-2; V gene: TRBV7-2; clone size: NA; CDR3 protein: CASSTERTGYGYTF; CDR3 DNA: TGTGCCAGCAGTACTGAGCGGACGGGCTATGGCTACACCTTC
D gene: TRBD1; J gene: TRBJ1-2; V gene: TRBV5-6; clone size: NA; CDR3 protein: CASSLDRGNYGYTF; CDR3 DNA: TGTGCCAGCAGCTTGGACAGGGGTAACTATGGCTACACCTTC
D gene: NA; J gene: TRBJ2-7; V gene: TRBV7-9; clone size: few; CDR3 protein: CASSPAGLHFGEQYF; CDR3 DNA: TGTGCCAGCAGCCCGGCGGGACTCCATTTTGGCGAGCAGTACTTC
D gene: NA; J gene: TRBJ2-7; V gene: TRBV28; clone size: few; CDR3 protein: CASSTAPDSPYF; CDR3 DNA: TGTGCCAGCAGTACCGCCCCCGACAGTCCGTACTTC
D gene: NA; J gene: TRBJ2-7; V gene: TRBV6-6; clone size: NA; CDR3 protein: CASTPGWDEQYF; CDR3 DNA: TGTGCCAGTACCCCAGGGTGGGACGAGCAGTACTTC
D gene: TRBD1; J gene: TRBJ1-5; V gene: TRBV18; clone size: NA; CDR3 protein: CASSLLTGFGGNQPQHF; CDR3 DNA: TGTGCCAGCTCGCTCCTGACAGGGTTTGGCGGCAATCAGCCCCAGCATTTT
D gene: TRBD2; J gene: TRBJ2-3; V gene: TRBV28; clone size: NA; CDR3 protein: CASSLAGGPRDTQYF; CDR3 DNA: TGTGCCAGCAGCTTAGCGGGAGGACCGCGGGATACGCAGTATTTT
D gene: TRBD1; J gene: TRBJ2-7; V gene: TRBV14; clone size: few; CDR3 protein: CASSQGRTGAYEQYF; CDR3 DNA: TGTGCCAGCAGCCAAGGAAGGACAGGGGCCTACGAGCAGTACTTC
D gene: TRBD2; J gene: TRBJ2-7; V gene: TRBV28; clone size: few; CDR3 protein: CASTSAGALGEQYF; CDR3 DNA: TGTGCCAGCACCTCAGCGGGGGCCCTCGGGGAGCAGTACTTC
D gene: TRBD2; J gene: TRBJ2-5; V gene: TRBV5-1; clone size: few; CDR3 protein: CASSSLAGYQETQYF; CDR3 DNA: TGCGCCAGCAGCTCACTAGCGGGGTACCAAGAGACCCAGTACTTC
D gene: NA; J gene: TRBJ2-1; V gene: TRBV2; clone size: NA; CDR3 protein: CASRLEAHEQFF; CDR3 DNA: TGTGCCAGCCGACTAGAAGCGCATGAGCAGTTCTTC
D gene: NA; J gene: TRBJ1-2; V gene: TRBV29-1; clone size: few; CDR3 protein: CSVPGWQVKGYTF; CDR3 DNA: TGCAGCGTTCCAGGGTGGCAAGTAAAGGGCTACACCTTC
D gene: NA; J gene: TRBJ2-1; V gene: TRBV9; clone size: NA; CDR3 protein: CASSVTRVPANEQFF; CDR3 DNA: TGTGCCAGCAGCGTTACTCGGGTGCCCGCCAATGAGCAGTTCTTC
D gene: NA; J gene: TRBJ1-1; V gene: TRBV6-1; clone size: few; CDR3 protein: CASRAPVRLEAFF; CDR3 DNA: TGTGCCAGCAGAGCCCCCGTGAGGCTTGAAGCTTTCTTT
D gene: TRBD2; J gene: TRBJ2-2; V gene: TRBV14; clone size: few; CDR3 protein: CASSRRLAGNTGELFF; CDR3 DNA: TGTGCCAGCAGCCGCAGACTAGCGGGGAACACCGGGGAGCTGTTTTTT
D gene: TRBD2; J gene: TRBJ2-1; V gene: TRBV27; clone size: NA; CDR3 protein: CASSRFSLERGSYNEQFF; CDR3 DNA: TGTGCCAGCAGTCGGTTCTCCCTTGAGCGGGGCTCCTACAATGAGCAGTTCTTC
D gene: TRBD2; J gene: TRBJ2-7; V gene: TRBV13; clone size: few; CDR3 protein: CASSSRLAGGEDSYEQYF; CDR3 DNA: TGTGCCAGCAGCTCCAGACTAGCGGGAGGGGAGGACTCCTACGAGCAGTACTTC
D gene: NA; J gene: TRBJ1-1; V gene: TRBV28; clone size: few; CDR3 protein: CASSVNQGTEAFF; CDR3 DNA: TGTGCCAGCAGCGTAAATCAGGGCACTGAAGCTTTCTTT
D gene: NA; J gene: TRBJ1-1; V gene: TRBV4-1; clone size: once; CDR3 protein: CASSSRGGDTEAFF; CDR3 DNA: TGCGCCAGCAGCTCCCGAGGCGGGGACACTGAAGCTTTCTTT
D gene: NA; J gene: TRBJ1-1; V gene: TRBV5-1; clone size: NA; CDR3 protein: CASSLVAGEYTEAFF; CDR3 DNA: TGCGCCAGCAGCTTGGTAGCAGGGGAGTACACTGAAGCTTTCTTT
D gene: NA; J gene: TRBJ2-2; V gene: TRBV9; clone size: NA; CDR3 protein: CASSPRTPNTGELFF; CDR3 DNA: TGTGCCAGCAGCCCCCGGACACCGAACACCGGGGAGCTGTTTTTT
D gene: NA; J gene: TRBJ2-2; V gene: TRBV19; clone size: NA; CDR3 protein: CATKRNTGELFF; CDR3 DNA: TGTGCCACCAAGAGGAACACCGGGGAGCTGTTTTTT
D gene: NA; J gene: TRBJ2-7; V gene: TRBV28; clone size: NA; CDR3 protein: CASSRASYEQYF; CDR3 DNA: TGTGCCAGCAGCCGAGCGAGCTACGAGCAGTACTTC
D gene: TRBD1; J gene: TRBJ2-1; V gene: TRBV4-3; clone size: few; CDR3 protein: CASSRQGARDEQFF; CDR3 DNA: TGCGCCAGCAGCCGACAGGGGGCGCGGGATGAGCAGTTCTTC